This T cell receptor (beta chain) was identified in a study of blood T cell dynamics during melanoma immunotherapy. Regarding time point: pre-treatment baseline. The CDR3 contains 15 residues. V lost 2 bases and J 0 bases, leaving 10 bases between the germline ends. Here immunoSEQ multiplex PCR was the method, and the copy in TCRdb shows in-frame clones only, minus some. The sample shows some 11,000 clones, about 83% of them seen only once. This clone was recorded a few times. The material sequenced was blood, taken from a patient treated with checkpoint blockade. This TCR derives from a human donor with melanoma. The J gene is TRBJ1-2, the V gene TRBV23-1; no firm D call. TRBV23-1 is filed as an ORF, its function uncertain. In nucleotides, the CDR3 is TGCGCCAGCAGTCAACCCTTCTCAGCTAACTATGGCTACACCTTC. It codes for CASSQPFSANYGYTF.